This entry lists 4 T cell receptor beta chains sequenced from one sample in a study of regulatory T cells in long-lasting Graves disease (dated by TCRdb to 2020 to 2023). This specimen's time point label, interpreted: newly diagnosed GD, antithyroid drugs for less than 3 months. RNA was extracted from PBMCs in TRIzol for both TCR sequencing and RNA sequencing. Receptor libraries were prepared by multiplex PCR. TCRdb lists the instrument as Illumina HiSeq 4000. To build TCR beta libraries, CDR3 regions were amplified by Arm-PCR using iRepertoire HTBI primers. The public sequencing data were trimmed at Q25 with fastp and processed into clonotypes with MiXCR by TCRdb, which kept only in-frame beta chains. Each CDR3 protein appears once, grouped with its most common genes and DNA. The sample yields roughly 350,000 distinct CDR3 sequences; over 15% were counted once. Roughly 27% of the sample is held by the ten biggest clonotypes.

These same data were also listed under a study on T cells in Graves' hyperthyroidism and ophthalmopathy.

Specimen: peripheral blood mononuclear cells (PBMCs), collected at new diagnosis, from a patient treated with antithyroid drugs. The receptors stem from a man aged 35-49 years with Graves disease. Donor details come from another sample of the same person, matched by shared clones.

This chain joins TRBV11-2 and TRBJ2-1; 13 bases are shared with TRBD2. From germline, CDR1 is SGHAT and CDR2 FQNNGV. The CDR3 covers 18 residues. The trim removed 5 bases at V and 8 bases at J, leaving 15 bases unmatched. CDR3: CASSPQIRGLAGLDEQFF. The CDR3 nucleotides are TGTGCCAGCAGCCCACAGATACGGGGACTAGCGGGGTTAGATGAGCAGTTCTTC.

V and J are TRBV2 and TRBJ2-7; D might be TRBD2 (5 bases). The CDR3 runs 13 residues. CDR1 SNHLY and CDR2 FYNNEI come from the germline V gene. The V end was cut by 6 bases, the J end by 4 bases, with 13 bases between. As DNA, the CDR3 is TGTGCCAGCAGAGACGGACGGGGATACGAGCAGTACTTC. It codes for CASRDGRGYEQYF.

Many counts were recorded for this clonotype. The rearrangement joins TRBV12-3 or TRBV12-4 to TRBJ2-3; D is undetermined. Trimming removed 5 bases at V and 3 bases at J, with 18 bases between. This CDR3 comprises 16 residues. This CDR3 reads CASSTRHLVGTDTQYF. The CDR3 DNA reads TGTGCCAGCAGTACTCGGCATCTGGTGGGGACAGATACGCAGTATTTT.

The table lists this clonotype with a few counts. The chain is built from TRBV15 and TRBJ1-5; D gene uncertain. The germline V gene encodes CDR1 LNHNV and CDR2 YYDKDF (reference sequence). Between the trimmed V and J ends, which lost 8 bases and 4 bases, there was a span of 12 bases. The CDR3 length is 13 residues. The CDR3 spells CATAPAPNQPQHF. The CDR3, as DNA: TGTGCCACCGCGCCGGCCCCGAATCAGCCCCAGCATTTT.